One sample yielded the 22 T cell receptor beta chains listed below, sequenced in a study of T cell repertoires in cytomegalovirus infection (dated by TCRdb to between 2019 and 2020). Instrument used: Illumina HiSeq 1500. The public sequencing data were trimmed at Q25 with fastp and processed into clonotypes with MiXCR by TCRdb, which kept only in-frame beta chains. When rows share a CDR3 protein, they turn into one entry using the most common DNA and genes. This sample holds 150,000 to 200,000 distinct CDR3 sequences; 8.5% to 10% were observed only once. The ten largest clones take up about 4.6% of the sample. The sequencing sample was made of PBMCs. These TCRs come from a human donor in good health (CMV status not recorded). Some clones in this sample may be carry-over from other donors' samples.

The CDR3 here is CASSPIGTGKGTEAFF. CDR3 nucleotides: TGTGCCAGCAGTCCCATCGGGACAGGGAAGGGCACTGAAGCTTTCTTT. V is TRBV28 and J is TRBJ1-1, with 9 bases aligning to TRBD1. Germline V gives CDR1 MDHEN, CDR2 SYDVKM. V was clipped by 5 bases and J by 4 bases; unmatched bases: 11. The CDR3 extends over 16 amino acids.

The chain joins TRBV5-1 to TRBJ1-1; 9 bases are shared with TRBD1. Germline V lookup: CDR1 SGHRS, CDR2 YFSETQ. There are 17 residues in the CDR3. The V segment lost 4 bases and the J segment 5 bases; nucleotides outside the gene matches: 15. CDR3 residues: CASSPRRDRVSFTEAFF. The CDR3 DNA reads TGCGCCAGCAGCCCACGGCGGGACAGGGTGTCATTTACTGAAGCTTTCTTT.

This clonotype was recorded a few times. The rearrangement joins TRBV19 to TRBJ1-5, with D unresolved. The CDR3 is 15 residues long. Germline CDR1 reads LNHDA; CDR2 reads SQIVND (reference sequence). Trimming removed 6 bases from V and 4 bases from J, with 16 bases in between. The CDR3 sequence: CASSRTSRVNQPQHF. For the CDR3, the DNA is TGTGCCAGTAGCCGGACCTCAAGAGTTAATCAGCCCCAGCATTTT. The whole variable domain, filled in from reference TRBV19 and TRBJ1-5, reads DGGITQSPKYLFRKEGQNVTLSCEQNLNHDAMYWYRQDPGQGLRLIYYSQIVNDFQKGDIAEGYSVSREKKESFPLTVTSAQKNPTAFYLCASSRTSRVNQPQHFGDGTRLSIL.

Comment on this clonotype: Sequence at one end of the junction differs from germline and may be a read error. This chain links TRBV5-3 with TRBJ2-7; D is uncertain. TRBV5-3 is an open reading frame whose function is uncertain. This CDR3 contains 14 residues. CDR3 DNA sequence: TGTGCCAGCAGCTTGGTTCTCGGTTCCTACGAGCAGTACTTC. Translation: CASSLVLGSYEQYF.

Ten or more counts support this clonotype. The chain couples TRBV25-1 to TRBJ2-1; D is ambiguous. V gave up 0 bases and J gave up 8 bases, with 14 bases separating them. Germline assignment: CDR1 MGHDK and CDR2 SYGVNS. The CDR3 is made up of 15 amino acids. CDR3: CASSEYKIFGDEQFF. The DNA for the CDR3 is TGTGCCAGCAGTGAATATAAAATCTTCGGCGATGAGCAGTTCTTC.

This rearrangement joins TRBV2 to TRBJ1-1; D uncertain. V lost 3 bases to trimming and J lost 0 bases, with 2 bases between them. Germline V CDR1 and CDR2: SNHLY, FYNNEI. The CDR3 has 12 amino acids. CDR3 DNA sequence: TGTGCCAGCAGTGACTTGAACACTGAAGCTTTCTTT. This sequence encodes CASSDLNTEAFF.

This clonotype has just a few counts. This chain links TRBV2 with TRBJ2-1, with 10 nucleotides matching TRBD2. CDR3 length: 14 amino acids. The V segment lost 5 bases and the J segment 10 bases; nucleotides outside the gene matches: 8. Germline loops: CDR1 SNHLY, CDR2 FYNNEI. The CDR3: CASSHGSGRNEQFF. The CDR3 DNA reads TGTGCCAGCAGTCATGGTAGCGGGAGGAACGAGCAGTTCTTC.

This clonotype was found many times. The CDR3 is CASSQAESSYNEQFF. CDR3 in DNA: TGTGCCAGCAGCCAAGCCGAGAGTTCGTACAATGAGCAGTTCTTC. V usage is TRBV4-2 and J usage is TRBJ2-1, with D hard to call. CDR1 LGHNA and CDR2 YNFKEQ come from the germline V gene. This CDR3 region has 15 residues. Trimming cost V 1 base and J 4 bases, with 11 bases left between them.

This clonotype was picked up a small number of times. The rearrangement links TRBV5-4 to TRBJ1-1; 7 nucleotides line up with TRBD1. Unmatched junction bases numbered 8, after V lost 0 bases and J lost 3 bases. Per the germline V gene, CDR1 is SGHNT and CDR2 is YYREEE (reference sequence). The CDR3 is made up of 16 amino acids. CDR3 sequence reads: CASSLGAGGMDTEAFF. The CDR3 DNA reads TGTGCCAGCAGCTTGGGGGCAGGGGGTATGGACACTGAAGCTTTCTTT.

This clonotype was picked up many times. V and J are TRBV7-2 and TRBJ1-5; no firm D call. CDR3 length equals 12 residues. Germline CDR1 SGHTA, CDR2 FQGNSA. V lost 5 bases and J 6 bases, leaving 8 bases between the germline ends. This chain's CDR3 is CASSPSSQPQHF. In nucleotides, the CDR3 is TGTGCCAGCAGCCCCTCCAGTCAGCCCCAGCATTTT.

There are many counts of this clonotype. This chain uses TRBV19 with TRBJ2-2; D ambiguous. Germline V gene sequence: CDR1 LNHDA, CDR2 SQIVND (reference sequence). CDR3 length: 11 amino acids. The germline V and J ends were trimmed by 7 bases and 7 bases, with 7 bases remaining between them. In DNA form, the CDR3 reads TGTGCCAGTAACGAAGACGGGGAGCTGTTTTTT. This translates into CASNEDGELFF. The full variable domain, its missing parts supplied by reference TRBV19 and TRBJ2-2, is DGGITQSPKYLFRKEGQNVTLSCEQNLNHDAMYWYRQDPGQGLRLIYYSQIVNDFQKGDIAEGYSVSREKKESFPLTVTSAQKNPTAFYLCASNEDGELFFGEGSRLTVL.

The V and J genes are TRBV20-1 and TRBJ1-1, with 10 bases fitting TRBD1. V shed 0 bases and J 4 bases; nucleotides not matched to a gene: 11. This CDR3 contains 17 residues. Germline V lookup: CDR1 DFQATT, CDR2 SNEGSKA (reference sequence). The CDR3 nucleotides are TGCAGTGCTAGAGAAATGGGACAGGGGTGGGGGGGCACTGAAGCTTTCTTT. It yields the protein CSAREMGQGWGGTEAFF.

This clonotype was seen at least ten times. This sequence joins TRBV7-2 and TRBJ2-7; D is undetermined. The V gene lost 3 bases and the J gene lost 0 bases, with 12 bases spanning the gap. Germline V CDR1 and CDR2: SGHTA, FQGNSA. The CDR3 spans 15 residues. This CDR3 reads CASSFEGLSSYEQYF. Written as DNA, the CDR3 is TGTGCCAGCAGCTTCGAAGGGTTAAGCTCCTACGAGCAGTACTTC.

J is TRBJ2-1 and V is TRBV2; 9 bases map to TRBD2. This CDR3 region has 14 residues. Germline CDR1 and CDR2: SNHLY and FYNNEI. Unmatched junction bases numbered 9, after V lost 0 bases and J lost 15 bases. The CDR3 sequence is CASSEALLAGRLFF. The CDR3 DNA reads TGTGCCAGCAGTGAAGCGCTACTAGCGGGTCGTCTGTTCTTC.

This rearrangement joins TRBV29-1 to TRBJ2-7; no firm D call. This CDR3 contains 14 residues. Germline CDR1 SQVTM, CDR2 ANQGSEA. V dropped 4 bases and J dropped 3 bases, with 16 bases sitting between them. CDR3 nucleotide sequence: TGCAGCGTTGCACCGACGGGTAGAAACTACGAGCAGTACTTC. Its translation: CSVAPTGRNYEQYF.

This chain links TRBV6-4 with TRBJ2-7; 9 bases map to TRBD1. Trimming cost V 0 bases and J 6 bases; bases outside gene matches: 12. The CDR3 runs to 17 residues. From germline, CDR1 is MRHNA and CDR2 SNTAGT. Here the CDR3 DNA reads TGTGCCAGCAGTGACTCGAGAACAGGGGGCGCACCCCCCGAGCAGTACTTC. Amino acids: CASSDSRTGGAPPEQYF.

V and J are TRBV7-2 and TRBJ2-5; 14 positions agree with TRBD2. J gave up 5 bases and V 5 bases, and 4 bases lay outside the gene matches. Germline values: CDR1 SGHTA, CDR2 FQGNSA. The CDR3 is 15 amino acids. The CDR3 DNA is TGTGCCAGCAGCGGGACTAGCGGGAGTGTGGAGACCCAGTACTTC. Encoded protein: CASSGTSGSVETQYF.

The table lists this clonotype with many counts. V usage is TRBV7-2 and J usage is TRBJ1-1, with 7 bases matching TRBD1. This CDR3 contains 13 residues. From germline, CDR1 is SGHTA and CDR2 FQGNSA. Unmatched junction bases numbered 6, after V lost 1 base and J lost 10 bases. In DNA form, the CDR3 reads TGTGCCAGCAGCTTAGAAGCCAGGGGGGCAGCTTTCTTT. Translating it yields CASSLEARGAAFF.

This clonotype was found many times. The gene calls are TRBV6-6 and TRBJ2-1; D is unresolved. CDR3 length equals 13 residues. Germline V gene data show CDR1 as MNHNY and CDR2 as SVGAGI (reference sequence). V lost 0 bases and J 4 bases, leaving 4 bases between the germline ends. Written as DNA, the CDR3 is TGTGCCAGCAGTTACTCCTCATACAATGAGCAGTTCTTC. It codes for CASSYSSYNEQFF.

This clonotype was recorded a few times. V usage is TRBV6-6 and J usage is TRBJ2-1, with TRBD1 matching over 9 bases. This CDR3 comprises 14 residues. The germline CDR1 and CDR2 sequences are MNHNY and SVGAGI (reference sequence). J was trimmed by 8 bases and V by 5 bases; bases with no gene match: 7. The CDR3 region has the DNA TGTGCCAGCAGTGACGGGACAGGGAAAGATGAGCAGTTCTTC. Translated: CASSDGTGKDEQFF.

In regard to this clonotype: Without the conserved terminal phenylalanine or tryptophan, this CDR3 likely stems from a read error. CDR3 loop: CATSDAGTARGYTS. CDR3 DNA: TGTGCCACCAGTGATGCCGGGACAGCAAGGGGCTACACCTCC. The V gene is TRBV24-1, the J gene TRBJ1-2, with 7 nucleotides matching TRBD1. CDR3 length equals 14 residues. CDR1 and CDR2 (germline): KGHDR, SFDVKD. Losses at the gene ends were 3 bases for V and 8 bases for J; bases not matched to a gene: 8.

This clonotype has at least ten counts. The rearrangement links TRBV7-3 to TRBJ2-2; 7 nucleotides line up with TRBD2. Trimming at V came to 4 bases and at J to 2 bases, leaving 1 base not matched to a gene. The CDR3 is made up of 14 amino acids. CDR1 is SGHTA and CDR2 is FQGTGA in the germline V gene. In DNA, the CDR3 is TGTGCCAGCAGCTCTAGCGGAAACACCGGGGAGCTGTTTTTT. Its protein is CASSSSGNTGELFF.